The present T cell receptor (beta chain) was sequenced within a study of blood T cell repertoires in COVID-19. Study overall: Spain, Italy and the United States supplied samples that represented acute and convalescent COVID-19. PBMCs, B-cell-depleted T cells, or T cells provided the cDNA or gDNA that made up the material.

The germline V gene has CDR1 LNHDA and CDR2 SQIVND (reference sequence). The trim removed 10 bases at V and 5 bases at J, leaving 9 bases unmatched. The CDR3 is 13 residues long. Original handling: Amplification from reference gene primers served as the basis for estimated nucleated cell counts. Assay: immunoSEQ multiplex PCR; the TCRdb copy retains only in-frame clones and omits some. The V and J calls and clone size were taken over from that table, and D and trimming were inferred from the DNA. The data show some 300,000 clones, about nine tenths seen once. V is TRBV19 and J is TRBJ1-1; 8 bases line up with TRBD1. This receptor was taken from a woman in her twenties or thirties with COVID-19, enrolled during active disease. The specimen was peripheral blood. Here the CDR3 reads CATRQGWRTEAFF. CDR3 bases: TGTGCCACCCGACAGGGGTGGCGGACTGAAGCTTTCTTT.